These 10 T cell receptor beta chains originate from one sample sequenced in a study of tumor and adjacent non-tumor tissue in lung cancer (dated by TCRdb to between 2017 and 2018). RNA was isolated from bulk unsorted tissue, and RNA quality was assessed with a NanoDrop ND-1000 and an Agilent 2100. Normal lung samples were distant non-tumor tissue taken more than 3 cm from the tumor edge. The library was prepared using multiplex PCR. The sample was run on an Illumina HiSeq 2500. TCRbeta libraries were constructed through three rounds of nested PCR with primers (Table S4) according to protocols adapted from ARM-PCR. The public reads were run again by TCRdb, first through fastp at Q25 and then through MiXCR, and only productive beta chains were kept. Rows with a matching CDR3 protein are joined into one entry that keeps the most common DNA and genes. In this sample the table shows about 44,000 distinct CDR3 sequences, less than 70% of which occur a single time. The ten largest clones capture 30% of the sample.

Material: distant non-tumor lung tissue. Receptors were obtained from a woman in her sixties or seventies with non-small cell lung cancer.

This clonotype occurred many times. The rearrangement links TRBV12-3 or TRBV12-4 to TRBJ1-5; 7 bases are a match to TRBD1. V trimming: 5 bases; J trimming: 5 bases; junction bases outside the gene matches: 3. The CDR3 is 13 residues long. Written as DNA, the CDR3 is TGTGCCAGCAGTCGACAGGGAGATCAGCCCCAGCATTTT. It is translated as CASSRQGDQPQHF.

The chain is built from TRBV12-3 or TRBV12-4 and TRBJ2-1; TRBD2 aligns across 8 bases. With V trimmed by 5 bases and J by 6 bases, 6 bases remained unmatched. The CDR3 extends over 14 amino acids. DNA for the CDR3: TGTGCCAGCAGTGATAGCGGGATCGGCAATGAGCAGTTCTTC. Residues: CASSDSGIGNEQFF.

Details on this clonotype: This clone may be a read error of a much larger clone one base away. V usage is TRBV5-8 and J usage is TRBJ2-1, with 9 bases matching TRBD2. Germline V lookup: CDR1 SGHTS, CDR2 YDEGEE. The CDR3 has 15 residues. The trim removed 3 bases at V and 4 bases at J, leaving 5 bases unmatched. CDR3 DNA sequence: TGTGCCAGCAGCTCCAGGACTAGCGTGTACAATGAGCAGTTCTTC. It yields the protein CASSSRTSVYNEQFF.

The genes are TRBV29-1 and TRBJ2-7, with 15 nucleotides matching TRBD2. Germline V CDR1 and CDR2: SQVTM, ANQGSEA. The CDR3 length is 16 residues. V was pared by 8 bases and J by 4 bases, with 12 bases of the junction left unmatched. The CDR3 DNA reads as TGCAGCATTGCCATTGACGGGACTAGCGGGAGGTACGAGCAGTACTTC. Amino acids: CSIAIDGTSGRYEQYF.

V gene TRBV29-1 combines with J gene TRBJ2-3, with TRBD1 matching over 9 bases. The junction had 9 bases not matched to a gene; V was cut back by 8 bases and J by 3 bases. Germline values: CDR1 SQVTM, CDR2 ANQGSEA. The CDR3 runs to 14 residues. The CDR3 sequence: CSSAGTGQTDTQYF. In DNA, the CDR3 is TGCAGCTCTGCCGGGACAGGGCAAACAGATACGCAGTATTTT.

As for this clonotype: No conserved phenylalanine or tryptophan is present at the end of the CDR3, so a read error is the likely explanation. This chain joins TRBV20-1 and TRBJ1-1; D gene unclear. V gave up 0 bases and J gave up 6 bases, with 20 bases separating them. CDR1 and CDR2 from the germline V gene are DFQATT and SNEGSKA (reference sequence). CDR3 size: 16 residues. The CDR3 region has the DNA TGCAGTGCTAGAGATGGTATGGTGGCGGGTAAGGCTGAAGCTTTCCTT. Protein product: CSARDGMVAGKAEAFL.

As to this clonotype: At one boundary the junction diverges from the germline segment, which might be a read error. The V call is TRBV28, the J call TRBJ1-2; D is unresolved. CDR1 is MDHEN, CDR2 SYDVKM, per germline. This CDR3 spans 13 amino acids. CDR3 DNA: TGTGCCAGCAGTTTCTGGAGTTATAGAGAGGGATTTTTC. This encodes CASSFWSYREGFF.

With regard to this clonotype: Since no conserved phenylalanine or tryptophan closes the CDR3, a read error is the likely cause. The chain links TRBV12-3 or TRBV12-4 to TRBJ1-6; possible D gene TRBD1, 6 bases. The length of the CDR3 is 15 residues. This CDR3 reads CASSRTTGMNSRLHS. The CDR3 region has the DNA TGTGCCAGCAGTCGTACTACAGGGATGAATTCACGCCTCCACTCT.

This clonotype was seen at least ten times. This chain links TRBV29-1 with TRBJ1-4; TRBD1 is a possible D gene (6 bases). The CDR3 spans 13 residues. CDR1 is SQVTM and CDR2 is ANQGSEA in the germline V gene. V lost 7 bases, J lost 6 bases, and 15 bases lay in between. The CDR3 loop reads CSGGGGEDEKLFF. The CDR3 DNA reads as TGCAGCGGGGGAGGGGGGGAGGATGAAAAACTGTTTTTT.

This chain joins TRBV7-2 and TRBJ2-1, with 14 nucleotides matching TRBD2. This CDR3 has 16 amino acids. Trimming cost V 8 bases and J 5 bases; bases outside gene matches: 8. Germline loops: CDR1 SGHTA, CDR2 FQGNSA. DNA of the CDR3: TGTGCCAGCTGCCGTCCGGGACTAGCGGGGGACAATGAGCAGTTCTTC. Translating gives CASCRPGLAGDNEQFF.